This note documents a single T cell receptor (beta chain) sequence. The antigen this receptor binds is unknown. The input lacks base qualities; no much larger clone sits a single base away. The meaning of the sample's time point label: baseline before first vaccination. Vaccinee samples were obtained from the UK trials COV001 and COV002, which included a single-blind randomized controlled phase 2/3 trial of AZD1222 (ChAdOx1 nCoV-19) in healthy adults. For TCRbeta chain sequencing, PBMC samples were collected from trial participants at day 0 and at day 28 after the second dose. The data originate from a study of T cell responses to AZD1222 COVID-19 vaccine (dated by TCRdb to about 2021). With respect to the entire study: AZD1222 recipients given second doses at about 4 weeks or at about 12 weeks were pooled, since spike-specific TCR depth and breadth were not found to differ between the two schedules. A total of 233 trial participants underwent TCR sequencing, of whom 200 to 220 had received two doses of AZD1222 and roughly 26 had received two doses of the MenACWY control vaccine. Enrollment into the trials was organized by age into subgroups of 18-55, 56-69 and 70-plus years, and those subgroups contained roughly 140, 27 and 60 TCR-sequenced participants, respectively. Paper-wide results and their limitations: In the small 56-69-year group, the increase in depth fell short of significance, most likely because of low power. After two AZD1222 doses, spike-specific TCR breadth and depth were significantly higher than at day 0 and than in MenACWY recipients. Because no day 14 peak-response samples were available, repertoires were characterized only after the peak T cell response. Reportedly, almost half of the unique spike-specific TCRs recognized epitopes lying outside the regions that are mutated in the B.1.351 and B.1.1.7 variants. Participants were mostly white British and included more females than males, and it was suggested by the authors that clonal diversity may have been underestimated. The vaccine-associated CD4 TCRs covered the entire spike protein, and the dominant responses fell in regions 160-218 and 743-854. Conclusions about previously exposed vaccinees are limited, since just a handful of AZD1222 recipients were seropositive for SARS-CoV-2 at baseline.

Trimming removed 3 bases from V and 3 bases from J; the gene matches leave 4 bases unexplained. Reading the germline V gene gives CDR1 MDHEN and CDR2 SYDVKM. The CDR3 has 14 amino acids, counting the end cysteine and phenylalanine. The entry retains the CDR3 DNA only, 42 bases that are in frame from base 1. The CDR3 regions of human TCRbeta chains were analyzed by immunosequencing. As for the authors' bioinformatics: TCRs in the repertoires were matched against a reference library of SARS-CoV-2-specific TCRs that had been generated with the MIRA antigen-specificity platform. Breadth was defined as the fraction of unique TCRs that were SARS-CoV-2-associated. Depth was defined as the fraction of total T cells that were SARS-CoV-2-associated. Each spike-specific TCR was assigned to its reactive spike region and to a CD4 or CD8 class using the MIRA data. Log10-transformed breadth and depth values were compared by one-way ANOVA with Sidak's multiple comparisons tests. Held by TCRdb, this immuneACCESS table contains in-frame sequences only and omits some clones. Under half of the omission traces to an unresolved V gene where checked; the cause of the rest is unknown. V, J and clone size were drawn from that table, and D and trimming were deduced from the DNA. For this sample there are more than 90,000 clones; about 86% appear just once. About 9.7% of the sample belongs to the ten largest clones.

The sequence links TRBV28 to TRBJ2-7, and 8 junctional nucleotides match TRBD2. Source: peripheral blood, taken on day 0 of AZD1222 vaccination. This clonotype originated in an adult in good health. The DNA reads TGTGCCAGCAGTTTGAGGACTAGCCGCTACGAGCAGTACTTC. It codes for CASSLRTSRYEQYF.